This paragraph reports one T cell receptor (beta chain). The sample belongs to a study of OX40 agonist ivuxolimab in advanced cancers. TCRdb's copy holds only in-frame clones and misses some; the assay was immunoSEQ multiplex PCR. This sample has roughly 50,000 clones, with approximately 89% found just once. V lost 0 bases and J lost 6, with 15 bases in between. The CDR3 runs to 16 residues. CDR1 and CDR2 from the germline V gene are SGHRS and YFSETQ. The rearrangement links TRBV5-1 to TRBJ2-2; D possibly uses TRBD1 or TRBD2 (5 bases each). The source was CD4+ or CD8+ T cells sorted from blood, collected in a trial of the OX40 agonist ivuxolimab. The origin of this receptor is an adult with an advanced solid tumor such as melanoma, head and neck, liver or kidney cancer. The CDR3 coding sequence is TGCGCCAGCAGCTTGGTCCCCCAGGGAGACGCCGGGGAGCTGTTTTTT. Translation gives CASSLVPQGDAGELFF. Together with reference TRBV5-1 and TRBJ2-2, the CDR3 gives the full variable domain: KAGVTQTPRYLIKTRGQQVTLSCSPISGHRSVSWYQQTPGQGLQFLFEYFSETQRNKGNFPGRFSGRQFSNSRSEMNVSTLELGDSALYLCASSLVPQGDAGELFFGEGSRLTVL.